The 8 T cell receptor beta chains presented below share a single source sample, sequenced in a study of blood T cell repertoires in COVID-19. TCRdb's table, derived via immunoSEQ multiplex PCR, lists solely in-frame clones and lacks some. This table holds 170,000 or so clones, roughly 86% found once. Sequencing was done on a sample of peripheral blood. The receptors here all came from a middle-aged man with active or convalescent COVID-19.

The V call is TRBV6-2 or TRBV6-3, the J call TRBJ1-6, with D unresolved. This CDR3 region has 15 residues. V shed 5 bases and J shed 7 bases, with 15 bases lying between them. The germline gives CDR1 MNHEY, CDR2 SVGEGT. This CDR3 reads CASSLLGGRNSPLHF. CDR3 DNA: TGTGCCAGCAGTCTACTCGGTGGCAGGAATTCACCCCTCCACTTT.

The chain joins TRBV6-1 to TRBJ1-5; D is uncertain. The CDR3 is 14 residues long. Trimming took 2 bases from V and 8 from J, leaving 13 bases between them. Looked up from germline, CDR1 is MNHNS and CDR2 is SASEGT. CDR3: CASSETGFAEPQHF. The CDR3 nucleotides are TGTGCCAGCAGTGAAACGGGGTTTGCGGAGCCCCAGCATTTT.

This clone was observed once. The genes are TRBV7-3 and TRBJ1-1; D is perhaps TRBD1 (5 bases). CDR1 is SGHTA, CDR2 FQGTGA, per germline. This CDR3 is built from 14 residues. The V gene lost 1 base and the J gene lost 5 bases, with 11 bases spanning the gap. The CDR3 spells CASSLKGKETEAFF. DNA for the CDR3: TGTGCCAGCAGCTTAAAGGGGAAGGAGACTGAAGCTTTCTTT.

V is TRBV5-1 and J is TRBJ1-2; a weak D match, TRBD1 (5 bases). CDR1 is SGHRS and CDR2 is YFSETQ in the germline V gene. Trimming removed 2 bases from V and 3 bases from J, with 8 bases in between. This CDR3 contains 13 residues. This chain's CDR3 is CASSFTQDYGYTF. CDR3 nucleotide sequence: TGCGCCAGCAGCTTCACACAGGACTATGGCTACACCTTC.

The chain carries TRBV28 and TRBJ1-2; no definite D call. The CDR3 extends over 14 amino acids. CDR1 and CDR2 from the germline V gene are MDHEN and SYDVKM. Trimming removed 2 bases at V and 8 bases at J, with 15 bases between. The CDR3 nucleotides read TGTGCCAGCAGTTTACCAGGCAGTCGGAACGGCTACACCTTC. Amino acids: CASSLPGSRNGYTF.

The J gene is TRBJ2-7, the V gene TRBV28; D uncertain. CDR3 size: 13 residues. Germline CDR1 MDHEN, CDR2 SYDVKM. V was pared by 2 bases and J by 6 bases, with 11 bases between. The CDR3 spells CASSLKARGEQYF. The CDR3 DNA is TGTGCCAGCAGTTTAAAGGCCCGCGGCGAGCAGTACTTC.

The genes are TRBV6-4 and TRBJ1-5; the D is unclear. V lost 4 bases to trimming and J lost 3 bases, with 7 bases between them. This CDR3 contains 13 residues. The germline gives CDR1 MRHNA, CDR2 SNTAGT. The CDR3 nucleotides are TGTGCCAGCAGTGGAGAGGTCAATCAGCCCCAGCATTTT. This sequence encodes CASSGEVNQPQHF.

This chain uses TRBV4-3 with TRBJ2-1; 7 bases line up with TRBD2. This CDR3 contains 16 residues. The V gene's germline CDR1 is LGHNA and CDR2 YSLEER. Trimming removed 2 bases from V and 6 bases from J; junction bases left unmatched: 10. CDR3 sequence: CASSQRTGGIVNEQFF. The CDR3 bases are TGCGCCAGCAGCCAACGTACGGGGGGAATAGTCAATGAGCAGTTCTTC.